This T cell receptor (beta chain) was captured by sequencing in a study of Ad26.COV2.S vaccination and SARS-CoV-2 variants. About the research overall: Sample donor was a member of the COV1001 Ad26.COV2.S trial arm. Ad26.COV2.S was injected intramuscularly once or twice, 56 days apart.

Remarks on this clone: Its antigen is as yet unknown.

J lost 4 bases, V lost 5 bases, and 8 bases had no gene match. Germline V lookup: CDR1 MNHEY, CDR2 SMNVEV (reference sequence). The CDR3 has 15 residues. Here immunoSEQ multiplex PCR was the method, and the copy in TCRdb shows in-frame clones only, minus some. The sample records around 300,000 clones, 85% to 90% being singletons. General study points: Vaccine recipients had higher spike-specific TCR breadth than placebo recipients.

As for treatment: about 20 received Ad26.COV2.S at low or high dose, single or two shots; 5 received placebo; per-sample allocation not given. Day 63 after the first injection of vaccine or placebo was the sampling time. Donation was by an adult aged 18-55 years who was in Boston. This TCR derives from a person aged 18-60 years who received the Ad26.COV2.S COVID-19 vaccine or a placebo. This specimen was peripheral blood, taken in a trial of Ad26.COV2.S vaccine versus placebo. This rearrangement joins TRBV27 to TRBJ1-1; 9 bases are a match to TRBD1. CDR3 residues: CASSGSDRGPTEAFF. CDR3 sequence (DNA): TGTGCCAGCAGTGGCTCGGACAGGGGCCCCACTGAAGCTTTCTTT.